This entry describes one T cell receptor (beta chain). The antigen is unknown. This sample was taken from a study of PD-1 blockade in classical Hodgkin lymphoma. All patients experienced relapse after autologous stem cell transplantation, and brentuximab vedotin exposure was variable. Using immunoSEQ multiplex PCR, the repertoire was profiled, and TCRdb retains in-frame clones only, with some absent. The sample contains 39,000 or so clones, 86% of which appear only once. The study's findings and limits: Patients who responded completely had about the same baseline diversity as newly diagnosed patients.

The CDR3 totals 14 residues. The V end was cut by 0 bases, the J end by 6 bases, with 12 bases between. The germline V gene encodes CDR1 SGHDT and CDR2 YYEEEE. The sequencing used peripheral blood mononuclear cells (PBMCs), collected before the second cycle of nivolumab. V is TRBV5-6 and J is TRBJ1-2, with D possibly matching TRBD1 (6 bases). The receptor comes from a human donor with classical Hodgkin lymphoma. The CDR3 DNA is TGTGCCAGCAGCTTGGAGGCAGGGGCGGATGGCTACACCTTC. Its protein product is CASSLEAGADGYTF.